This note documents a single T cell receptor (beta chain) sequence. What it binds is unknown. The CDR3 runs 16 residues. Looked up from germline, CDR1 is SGHTA and CDR2 is FQGTGA. The junction had 7 bases not matched to a gene; V was cut back by 0 bases and J by 7 bases. The record originates from a study of neoadjuvant nivolumab and ipilimumab in lung cancer. Study summary: Nivolumab 3 mg/kg was given days 1, 15 and 29, plus ipilimumab 1 mg/kg day 1 in combination.

Study results and limitations: Compared with tumor-adjacent uninvolved lung, resected tumors showed greater richness and clonality. Only two of four nivolumab-treated tumors gained richness and clonality by surgery. Blood richness before therapy tracked richness in tumors resected after neoadjuvant therapy.

Method: immunoSEQ multiplex PCR; TCRdb's copy keeps in-frame clones and lacks some. In the table there are 13,000 or so clones, around 95% of which are singletons. The chain employs TRBV7-3 and TRBJ2-1, with 9 nucleotides matching TRBD2. The material sequenced was peripheral blood, taken after neoadjuvant nivolumab, alone or with ipilimumab, at or shortly before surgery. The receptor was derived from an adult with non-small cell lung cancer. Here the CDR3 reads CASSLTGAGGPNEQFF. The DNA for the CDR3 is TGTGCCAGCAGCTTAACGGGGGCGGGAGGGCCAAATGAGCAGTTCTTC.